This T cell receptor (beta chain) was sequenced for a study of early T cells in non-severe SARS-CoV-2 infection. The V gene's germline CDR1 is MNHNY and CDR2 SVGAGI (reference sequence). With V trimmed by 7 bases and J by 0 bases, 7 bases remained unmatched. The CDR3 is 16 amino acids. Each CDR3 protein gets one entry after TCRdb re-called the 5' RACE reads with MiXCR. The table lists approximately 19,000 distinct CDR3 sequences, under 7.5% of them singletons. This clonotype was counted many times. This rearrangement joins TRBV6-6 to TRBJ2-2, with 8 bases matching TRBD2. Sequencing was performed on whole blood. The receptor's source is an adult who was a healthcare worker with PCR-confirmed SARS-CoV-2 infection or an uninfected control (not recorded which). The CDR3 nucleotides are TGTGCCAGCACCCTATTAGCGGGAACGAACACCGGGGAGCTGTTTTTT. Protein sequence: CASTLLAGTNTGELFF.